The clone carrying this T cell receptor beta chain was detected once. Its antigen remains unknown. The template used for profiling TCR beta VDJ and CDR3 was genomic DNA. TCRdb re-called the reads with MiXCR, one entry per CDR3 protein. The profile shows about 200,000 distinct CDR3 sequences, 50% to 70% of them singletons. This entry is derived from a study of CD8+CD57+ T cells in acquired aplastic anemia. Study-level background: Across the sorted CD4+ and CD8+ cells, DNA amounts averaged roughly 3 ug.

All patients picked for sequencing had shown, by flow cytometry, an expansion of CD8+CD57+ cells. Patients had undergone no therapy by the time their blood was sampled. Points from the study as a whole: Controls did not differ significantly from patients in CD8+ Simpson's diversity. Overlap between patients and controls comprised roughly 28 CD8+ CDR3 sequences.

The CDR3 sequence is 16 residues long. The ends were cut back, 3 bases at V and 0 bases at J, with 12 bases in the middle. CDR1 is SGHVS, CDR2 FNYEAQ, per germline. The specimen was sorted CD4+, CD8+, or CD8+CD57+ T cells (not recorded which) from PBMCs. The rearrangement joins TRBV7-6 to TRBJ1-5; D may be TRBD1 (5 bases). The TCR originated in a human donor with aplastic anemia. This CDR3 is CASSLEGEYSNQPQHF. The CDR3 DNA reads as TGTGCCAGCAGCTTGGAAGGGGAATATAGCAATCAGCCCCAGCATTTT.